This T cell receptor (beta chain) emerged from a study of T-cell reconstitution after alpha-beta-depleted transplantation in children. Germline CDR1 is MDHEN and CDR2 is SYDVKM. V lost 10 bases to trimming and J lost 4 bases; unmatched junction nucleotides: 3. The CDR3 is 11 amino acids. Unique molecular identifiers were built into the TCRbeta library. TCRdb re-derived calls from the PCR reads in MiXCR, one entry per CDR3 protein. This table has some 350,000 distinct CDR3 sequences, about a sixth appearing once. This clonotype was recorded a few times. This sequence originates from a male patient aged 2 to 9 who had a stem cell transplant for acute lymphoblastic leukemia, so the T cells may come from the graft donor. Sequencing used PBMCs, mostly from graft donor cells, obtained 360 days after TCRalphabeta/CD19-depleted stem cell transplant. The chain recombines TRBV28 with TRBJ2-7; 8 bases are a match to TRBD2. The CDR3 coding sequence is TGTGCCACTGGACTAGCTTACGAGCAGTACTTC. This encodes CATGLAYEQYF. The full variable domain, completed using reference TRBV28 and TRBJ2-7, is DVKVTQSSRYLVKRTGEKVFLECVQDMDHENMFWYRQDPGLGLRLIYFSYDVKMKEKGDIPEGYSVSREKKERFSLILESASTNQTSMYLCATGLAYEQYFGPGTRLTVT.